This T cell receptor (beta chain) emerged from a study of T cell responses to AZD1222 COVID-19 vaccine. Findings of the study overall: Most donors were white British, females outnumbered males, and clonal diversity was possibly underestimated. Spike-specific TCR breadth and depth went up after people got two AZD1222 doses.

Germline CDR1 reads SGHAT; CDR2 reads FQNNGV. The CDR3 is 15 residues long. Losses at the gene ends were 1 base for V and 4 bases for J; bases not matched to a gene: 2. The count of this clone is one. What it recognizes is unknown. Assay used: immunoSEQ multiplex PCR; TCRdb lists only in-frame clones, some missing. In the table there are tens of thousands of clones, 91% of which are singletons. The V gene is TRBV11-2, the J gene TRBJ2-1, with 9 bases that match TRBD1. Sequenced material: peripheral blood, taken on day 0 of AZD1222 vaccination. This TCR derives from an adult in good health. The CDR3 sequence is CASSLAQGAYNEQFF. In DNA, the CDR3 is TGTGCCAGCAGCTTAGCACAGGGGGCTTACAATGAGCAGTTCTTC.